This T cell receptor beta chain was observed in a study of blood T cell repertoires in COVID-19. On the study more broadly: In each case, the material was cDNA or gDNA derived from T cells, B-cell-depleted T cells, or PBMCs.

In the authors' methods: Quantification of nucleated cells was approximated via reference gene primer amplification. The protocol was immunoSEQ multiplex PCR, while the TCRdb copy is restricted to in-frame clones and leaves out a portion. V and J calls and clone size are copied from that table; D and trimming were computed from the DNA. The profile shows approximately 260,000 clones, about 80% of them singletons. V dropped 4 bases and J dropped 2; count of bases not matched to a gene: 10. From germline, CDR1 is GTSNPN and CDR2 SVGIG (reference sequence). The CDR3 covers 15 residues. The TCR originated in an elderly woman with acute or convalescent COVID-19. The V and J genes are TRBV30 and TRBJ1-2; 7 positions match TRBD1. Sequencing input: peripheral blood. CDR3 nucleotides: TGTGCCTGGACTCTAGGGGGCTGGCGGAACTATGGCTACACCTTC. Translation: CAWTLGGWRNYGYTF.